The rows below give T cell receptor beta chains drawn from one sample of a study of T cells after yellow fever vaccination. TCRdb itself ran the 5' RACE reads through MiXCR, one entry per CDR3 protein. The sample has under 400,000 distinct CDR3 sequences; approximately 12% are singletons. Specimen: CD4+ T cells sorted from PBMCs, collected 15 days after the yellow fever booster vaccination. All receptors derive from a man between 18 and 29 years old who received the YFV17D yellow fever vaccine. CDR3s include the opening cysteine and the closing phenylalanine or tryptophan. A D gene is named only where the DNA matches it firmly. Size is stated for part of the rows, as once, few or many counts, or as a class when the clone is expanded.

clone_size: NA; d_call: NA; j_call: TRBJ1-4; v_call: TRBV18; cdr3_nt: TGTGCCAGCTCACCACCGGCCGGCCAAGGGGAAAAACTGTTTTTT; cdr3_aa: CASSPPAGQGEKLFF
clone_size: NA; d_call: NA; j_call: TRBJ1-1; v_call: TRBV25-1; cdr3_nt: TGTGCCAGCAGTGAATTGGGGTACAGCGAAGCTTTCTTT; cdr3_aa: CASSELGYSEAFF
clone_size: NA; d_call: TRBD1; j_call: TRBJ1-2; v_call: TRBV6-5; cdr3_nt: TGTGCCAGCAGTTCGACGACAGGGAGCTATGGCTACACCTTC; cdr3_aa: CASSSTTGSYGYTF
clone_size: NA; d_call: TRBD2; j_call: TRBJ2-2; v_call: TRBV7-8; cdr3_nt: TGTGCCAGCAGCTTAGGACTAGCGGGGGCCTTGAACACCGGGGAGCTGTTTTTT; cdr3_aa: CASSLGLAGALNTGELFF
clone_size: NA; d_call: NA; j_call: TRBJ2-3; v_call: TRBV13; cdr3_nt: TGTGCCAGCAGCTTTGGAGGGGGGCGAGGCACAGATACGCAGTATTTT; cdr3_aa: CASSFGGGRGTDTQYF
clone_size: few; d_call: TRBD2; j_call: TRBJ2-1; v_call: TRBV15; cdr3_nt: TGTGCCACCAGCAGTGGGCTAGCGGGGGGCTACAATGAGCAGTTCTTC; cdr3_aa: CATSSGLAGGYNEQFF
clone_size: few; d_call: NA; j_call: TRBJ1-3; v_call: TRBV12-3/TRBV12-4; cdr3_nt: TGTGCCAGCAGTTTATTCTCCCTCGGGGGGGGGAACACCATATATTTT; cdr3_aa: CASSLFSLGGGNTIYF
clone_size: NA; d_call: NA; j_call: TRBJ2-5; v_call: TRBV4-1; cdr3_nt: TGCGCCAGCAGCCAAGCTGGAGCGGAGACCCAGTACTTC; cdr3_aa: CASSQAGAETQYF
clone_size: NA; d_call: TRBD1; j_call: TRBJ2-7; v_call: TRBV4-1; cdr3_nt: TGCGCCAGCAGCCAAGCGACAGGGGTCGAGCAGTACTTC; cdr3_aa: CASSQATGVEQYF
clone_size: NA; d_call: TRBD1; j_call: TRBJ2-6; v_call: TRBV27; cdr3_nt: TGTGCCAGCAGACGTCCCGGGACAGGGTTTGGGGCCAACGTCCTGACTTTC; cdr3_aa: CASRRPGTGFGANVLTF
clone_size: many; d_call: NA; j_call: TRBJ1-4; v_call: TRBV11-2; cdr3_nt: TGTGCCAGCAGCCCTCACCCCGAAAAACTGTTTTTT; cdr3_aa: CASSPHPEKLFF
clone_size: NA; d_call: NA; j_call: TRBJ2-7; v_call: TRBV6-1; cdr3_nt: TGTGCCAGCCATGGTTTCTACGAGCAGTACTTC; cdr3_aa: CASHGFYEQYF
clone_size: many; d_call: TRBD1; j_call: TRBJ2-2; v_call: TRBV10-3; cdr3_nt: TGTGCCATCAGTGACTACGGGACAGCCGGGGAGCTGTTTTTT; cdr3_aa: CAISDYGTAGELFF
clone_size: NA; d_call: NA; j_call: TRBJ2-1; v_call: TRBV6-1; cdr3_nt: TGTGCCAGCAGATGGGGCCCCTCCTACAATGAGCAGTTCTTC; cdr3_aa: CASRWGPSYNEQFF
clone_size: NA; d_call: NA; j_call: TRBJ2-5; v_call: TRBV29-1; cdr3_nt: TGCAGCGGGAGGGGAAGTTGGGAGACCCAGTACTTC; cdr3_aa: CSGRGSWETQYF
clone_size: many; d_call: NA; j_call: TRBJ2-6; v_call: TRBV20-1; cdr3_nt: TGCAGTGCTAGCATGTCCAGGGTATATGGGGCCAACGTCCTGACTTTC; cdr3_aa: CSASMSRVYGANVLTF
clone_size: few; d_call: TRBD2; j_call: TRBJ2-1; v_call: TRBV4-2; cdr3_nt: TGTGCCAGCAGCCAACATAGCGGGGGAATATACAATGAGCAGTTCTTC; cdr3_aa: CASSQHSGGIYNEQFF
clone_size: NA; d_call: TRBD1; j_call: TRBJ1-2; v_call: TRBV12-3/TRBV12-4; cdr3_nt: TGTGCCAGCAGGGCCGGGGACAGGGGGGACTATGGCTACACCTTC; cdr3_aa: CASRAGDRGDYGYTF
clone_size: NA; d_call: NA; j_call: TRBJ1-2; v_call: TRBV4-1; cdr3_nt: TGCGCCAGCAGCCAAGAAGAGACAGGCTATGGCTACACCTTC; cdr3_aa: CASSQEETGYGYTF
clone_size: many; d_call: NA; j_call: TRBJ2-7; v_call: TRBV9; cdr3_nt: TGTGCCAGCAGCGTAAAGGATGGGGGGAAGCAGTACTTC; cdr3_aa: CASSVKDGGKQYF
clone_size: NA; d_call: TRBD2; j_call: TRBJ2-3; v_call: TRBV3-1; cdr3_nt: TGTGCCAGCAGCCAAGATCGAGCTAGCGGGGCAGATACGCAGTATTTT; cdr3_aa: CASSQDRASGADTQYF
clone_size: NA; d_call: TRBD1; j_call: TRBJ2-2; v_call: TRBV6-2/TRBV6-3; cdr3_nt: TGTGCCAGCACCCGGACAGGTCAGAACACCGGGGAGCTGTTTTTT; cdr3_aa: CASTRTGQNTGELFF
clone_size: NA; d_call: NA; j_call: TRBJ2-5; v_call: TRBV3-1; cdr3_nt: TGTGCCAGCAGCCAAGTAAGCCTTCAAGAGACCCAGTACTTC; cdr3_aa: CASSQVSLQETQYF
clone_size: few; d_call: NA; j_call: TRBJ2-2; v_call: TRBV7-9; cdr3_nt: TGTGCCAGCAGCCGCCTACCCCCCGTTAGCGGTGAGGACACCGGGGAGCTGTTTTTT; cdr3_aa: CASSRLPPVSGEDTGELFF
clone_size: NA; d_call: NA; j_call: TRBJ1-1; v_call: TRBV3-1; cdr3_nt: TGTGCCAGCAGCCAAGGGGTACCAGGTGAAGCTTTCTTT; cdr3_aa: CASSQGVPGEAFF
clone_size: NA; d_call: NA; j_call: TRBJ2-7; v_call: TRBV12-5; cdr3_nt: TGTGCTAGTGGTTTGCCATCTTTTGGCTACGAGCAGTACTTC; cdr3_aa: CASGLPSFGYEQYF